One TCR beta chain is described in this entry. Its antigen remains unknown. The data were produced by immunoSEQ multiplex PCR, yet TCRdb's version contains in-frame clones alone and is incomplete. This table has over 120,000 clones, 88% appearing once. This CDR3 is 11 amino acids long. Germline V gene lookup returns CDR1 MDHEN and CDR2 SYDVKM. The germline V and J ends were trimmed by 3 bases and 8 bases, with 5 bases remaining between them. The sample originates from a study of T cell responses to AZD1222 COVID-19 vaccine. The study's findings and limits: Donors, mostly white British, included more females; clonal diversity was possibly underestimated. With dominance at 160-218 and 743-854, vaccine-associated CD4 TCRs spanned spike.

The material sequenced was peripheral blood, taken 28 days after the second dose of the MenACWY control vaccine. This receptor was taken from an adult who received the MenACWY meningococcal vaccine as a control. V usage is TRBV28 and J usage is TRBJ2-4; the D is unclear. CDR3 sequence: CASSFGYIQYF. The CDR3, as DNA: TGTGCCAGCAGTTTTGGGTACATTCAGTACTTC.